This T cell receptor (beta chain) was captured in a study of blood T cells in healthy people across ages. General study findings and limits: TCR beta diversity per million T cells fell roughly linearly with age.

This clonotype showed up just a few times. The antigen is unknown. CDR3 size: 14 residues. Trimming removed 1 base from V and 1 base from J, with 8 bases in between. Germline V gives CDR1 MNHNS, CDR2 SASEGT. For the second PCR, which ran for about 6 to 11 cycles, a sample-barcoded 5' primer and a J-beta primer mix were used. TCRdb re-analysed the 5' RACE reads in MiXCR, keeping a single row per CDR3 protein. The sample records 1.5 million to 2 million distinct CDR3 sequences, less than 50% being singletons. This receptor was taken from a woman in her thirties or forties in good health. Specimen: blood. The chain employs TRBV6-1 and TRBJ2-7, with D perhaps matching TRBD2 (5 bases). As DNA, the CDR3 is TGTGCCAGCAGTGAAGTCGAGGGATCCTACGAGCAGTACTTC. Protein product: CASSEVEGSYEQYF.